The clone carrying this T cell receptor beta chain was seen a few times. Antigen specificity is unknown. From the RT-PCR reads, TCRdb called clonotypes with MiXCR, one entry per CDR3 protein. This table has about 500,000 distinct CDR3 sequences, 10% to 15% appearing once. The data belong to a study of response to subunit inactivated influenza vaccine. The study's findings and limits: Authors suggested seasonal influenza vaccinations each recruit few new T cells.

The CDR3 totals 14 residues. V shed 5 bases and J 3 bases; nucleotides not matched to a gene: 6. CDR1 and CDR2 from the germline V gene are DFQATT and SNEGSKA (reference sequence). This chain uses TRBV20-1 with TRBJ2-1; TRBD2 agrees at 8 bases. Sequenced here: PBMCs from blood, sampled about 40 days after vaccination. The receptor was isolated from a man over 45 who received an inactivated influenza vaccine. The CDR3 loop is CSARLAGDYNEQFF. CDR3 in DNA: TGCAGTGCTCGGCTAGCGGGTGACTACAATGAGCAGTTCTTC.